This T cell receptor (beta chain) stems from a study of cytomegalovirus exposure and HLA in healthy donors. The donors belonged to the roughly 120-subject validation cohort, separate from the 666-subject first cohort. Using immunoSEQ multiplex PCR, the repertoire was profiled, and TCRdb retains in-frame clones only, with some absent. The repertoire includes 150,000 to 200,000 clones, more than 70% of them detected once, and around 1.6% sits in the top ten. A note on this clone: The antigen remains undetermined.

CDR1 is MDHEN and CDR2 is SYDVKM in the germline V gene. V shed 6 bases, J shed 6 bases, and the junction held 12 bases outside the gene matches. This CDR3 spans 15 amino acids. Whole-study results and caveats: Per published reports, the classifier diagnosed cytomegalovirus status with high specificity and sensitivity.

J is TRBJ1-1 and V is TRBV28; 8 bases agree with TRBD1. Sequenced: PBMCs. This receptor was identified in a woman aged 18-29 years in good health and CMV-seronegative. The CDR3: CASSLGYRGVAEAFF. In nucleotides, the CDR3 is TGTGCCAGCAGCTTGGGGTACAGGGGGGTCGCTGAAGCTTTCTTT.